A selection of T cell receptor beta chains follows, all from one sample in a study of cytomegalovirus exposure and HLA in healthy donors. The table came from immunoSEQ multiplex PCR; TCRdb's copy has only in-frame clones and leaves some out. The table lists fewer than 250,000 clones, over 80% of them singletons. The source material was PBMCs. These TCRs come from a boy between 2 and 10 years old in good health and CMV-seronegative. Each CDR3 is given with its conserved first and last residue. A D gene is named only where the DNA matches it firmly. The size of a clone is reported for some rows only, either as once, few or many, or as a class for expanded clones.

>NA|NA|TRBJ2-7|TRBV25-1
TGTGCCAGCAGTGAATCCCTAGTGTGTGGGCAGTACTTC
CASSESLVCGQYF
>TRBD1|NA|TRBJ2-7|TRBV19
TGTGCCAGTAGTTCCGGACAGGTCTACGAGCAGTACTTC
CASSSGQVYEQYF
>NA|NA|TRBJ1-2|TRBV29-1
TGCAGCGTGAACAGGGCTGGTGGCTACACCTTC
CSVNRAGGYTF
>NA|NA|TRBJ1-5|TRBV19
TGTGCCAGTAGTATAGGACAGGCGGGTCAGCCCCAGCATTTT
CASSIGQAGQPQHF
>TRBD1|NA|TRBJ2-3|TRBV4-1
TGCGCCAGCAAAGGCTCAGGGGGCACTTTCCCAGATACGCAGTATTTT
CASKGSGGTFPDTQYF
>TRBD1|NA|TRBJ2-1|TRBV5-1
TGCGCCAGCAGCCGGGGACAGGACCCCAATGAGCAGTTCTTC
CASSRGQDPNEQFF
>NA|NA|TRBJ2-2|TRBV7-3
TGTGCCAGCAGCTTAGAACACAGGAACACCGGGGAGCTGTTTTTT
CASSLEHRNTGELFF
>NA|NA|TRBJ2-7|TRBV12-5
TGTGCTAGTGGTCCGCCGGGTAACTACGAGCAGTACTTC
CASGPPGNYEQYF
>TRBD1|NA|TRBJ1-2|TRBV2
TGTGCCAGCAGAGTACTACAGGGGAGTGACTACACCTTC
CASRVLQGSDYTF
>NA|NA|TRBJ2-3|TRBV27
TGTGCCAGCAGGTCACTAGCCGCCACAGATACGCAGTATTTT
CASRSLAATDTQYF
>NA|NA|TRBJ2-7|TRBV29-1
TGCAGCGTTGAAGAGGGCCTGTACGAGCAGTACTTC
CSVEEGLYEQYF
>TRBD1|NA|TRBJ1-4|TRBV7-2
TGTGCCAGCAGCTTAAAGAGGGGGCCGAATGAAAAACTGTTTTTT
CASSLKRGPNEKLFF
>NA|NA|TRBJ2-1|TRBV15
TGTGCCACCAGCAGAGGAGGGTTGGGGAATGAGCAGTTCTTC
CATSRGGLGNEQFF
>NA|NA|TRBJ1-5|TRBV4-2
TGTGCCAGCAGCCAACCGGGGAGCAATCAGCCCCAGCATTTT
CASSQPGSNQPQHF
>NA|once|TRBJ2-1|TRBV7-9
TGTGCCAGCAGCTTAAAAGGAGGGGACAGAATCTCCTACAATGAGCAGTTCTTC
CASSLKGGDRISYNEQFF
>NA|NA|TRBJ2-1|TRBV5-4
TGTGCCAGCAGCTTGGAGGGAGGTGAGCAGTTCTTC
CASSLEGGEQFF
>NA|NA|TRBJ2-5|TRBV9
TGTGCCAGCAGCGTAGCCCCAAGACAGGCCCAAGAGACCCAGTACTTC
CASSVAPRQAQETQYF
>NA|NA|TRBJ2-7|TRBV5-8
TGTGCCAGCAGCTTGGTCAGGATATGGTACGAGCAGTACTTC
CASSLVRIWYEQYF
>TRBD1|NA|TRBJ1-2|TRBV30
TGTGCCTGGAGTCCAGGGGGTTTGGGCTATGGCTACACCTTC
CAWSPGGLGYGYTF
>NA|NA|TRBJ1-1|TRBV7-2
TGTGCCAGCGAGCAGGGTTCCATGAACACCGAAGCTTTCTTT
CASEQGSMNTEAFF
>NA|NA|TRBJ1-5|TRBV18
TGTGCCAGCTCACCAGATACGGTGGAGCCCCAGCATTTT
CASSPDTVEPQHF
>TRBD2|NA|TRBJ2-7|TRBV27
TGTGCCAGCATGGGACTAGCGGGCCCCTACGAGCAGTACTTC
CASMGLAGPYEQYF
>TRBD2|NA|TRBJ2-1|TRBV29-1
TGCAGCGTTGTCCCGGGACTAGCGGGGCCTTACTACAATGAGCAGTTCTTC
CSVVPGLAGPYYNEQFF
>NA|NA|TRBJ1-5|TRBV27
TGTGCCAGCAGTTTCCGGGTGAGCAATCAGCCCCAGCATTTT
CASSFRVSNQPQHF
>TRBD1|NA|TRBJ1-5|TRBV6-1
TGTGCCAGCAGTGAAGGGGTTGGACAGGGAAATCAGCCCCAGCATTTT
CASSEGVGQGNQPQHF
>TRBD2|NA|TRBJ2-1|TRBV30
TGTGCCTGGAGCCCCTCGCGGACTAGCGGGAATATCTACAATGAGCAGTTCTTC
CAWSPSRTSGNIYNEQFF